These 29 T cell receptor beta chains were all obtained from the same sample, sequenced in a study of blood T cell repertoires in COVID-19. Some clones are missing from TCRdb's copy, which holds only in-frame ones; the method was immunoSEQ multiplex PCR. Of 140,000 or so clones listed, about 80% were seen once; the top ten hold 1.5% to 2%. Sequenced material: PBMCs or T cells enriched from blood (not recorded which). The origin of the receptors is a young woman who had been exposed to COVID-19.

The rearrangement uses TRBV7-3 and TRBJ2-2; weak D call: TRBD2 (6 bases). CDR1 SGHTA and CDR2 FQGTGA come from the germline V gene. The V gene lost 5 bases and the J gene lost 2 bases, with 15 bases spanning the gap. The CDR3 has 16 amino acids. The CDR3 here is CASSPTGTPNTGELFF. CDR3 DNA: TGTGCCAGCAGCCCTACTGGGACTCCTAACACCGGGGAGCTGTTTTTT. The variable domain in full, completed from reference TRBV7-3 and TRBJ2-2, reads GAGVSQTPSNKVTEKGKYVELRCDPISGHTALYWYRQSLGQGPEFLIYFQGTGAADDSGLPNDRFFAVRPEGSVSTLKIQRTERGDSAVYLCASSPTGTPNTGELFFGEGSRLTVL.

V usage is TRBV15 and J usage is TRBJ1-1; the D is unclear. The V gene's germline CDR1 is LNHNV and CDR2 YYDKDF (reference sequence). This CDR3 is 14 amino acids long. Trimming removed 0 bases from V and 11 bases from J, with 16 bases in between. The CDR3 DNA reads as TGTGCCACCAGCAGAGATTTGGAGGCCCCTGCGGCTTTCTTT. This codes for CATSRDLEAPAAFF.

The genes are TRBV5-1 and TRBJ2-1, with D possibly matching TRBD2 (6 bases). Germline loops: CDR1 SGHRS, CDR2 YFSETQ. V lost 3 bases and J 3 bases, leaving 13 bases between the germline ends. The CDR3 is 15 amino acids. The CDR3 is CASSSRGEVYNEQFF. The CDR3 DNA sequence: TGCGCCAGCAGCTCTCGAGGGGAGGTCTACAATGAGCAGTTCTTC. Full variable domain (missing parts from reference TRBV5-1 and TRBJ2-1): KAGVTQTPRYLIKTRGQQVTLSCSPISGHRSVSWYQQTPGQGLQFLFEYFSETQRNKGNFPGRFSGRQFSNSRSEMNVSTLELGDSALYLCASSSRGEVYNEQFFGPGTRLTVL.

The V gene is TRBV5-1, the J gene TRBJ2-7; D might be TRBD2 (6 bases). Per germline, CDR1 SGHRS and CDR2 YFSETQ. The CDR3 length is 14 residues. The germline V and J ends were trimmed by 3 bases and 2 bases, with 12 bases remaining between them. CDR3 DNA: TGCGCCAGCAGCTGGGGGACTCCTGCCTACGAGCAGTACTTC. Amino acid sequence: CASSWGTPAYEQYF.

The chain joins TRBV7-2 to TRBJ2-1, with TRBD2 matching 14 bases. This CDR3 has 14 amino acids. V trimming: 5 bases; J trimming: 14 bases; junction bases outside the gene matches: 8. Germline-derived CDR1 and CDR2 are SGHTA and FQGNSA. CDR3 nucleotide sequence: TGTGCCAGCAGCACCGGGACTAGCGGGAGTGGTGAGTTCTTC. Amino acid sequence: CASSTGTSGSGEFF.

In its sample, this clone was seen a few times. The CDR3 is CASSISGESQPQHF. CDR3 DNA: TGTGCCAGTAGTATATCGGGGGAGAGTCAGCCCCAGCATTTT. V is TRBV19 and J is TRBJ1-5, with a tentative D call TRBD1 (5 bases). V dropped 2 bases and J dropped 6 bases, with 11 bases sitting between them. The CDR3 has 14 amino acids. Germline V lookup: CDR1 LNHDA, CDR2 SQIVND (reference sequence).

The genes are TRBV18 and TRBJ1-5, with TRBD1 matching 10 bases. Germline assignment: CDR1 KGHSH and CDR2 LQKENI. CDR3 size: 13 residues. V gave up 4 bases and J gave up 8 bases; unmatched junction bases: 2. In DNA, the CDR3 is TGTGCCAGCTCACGGGACAGGGGTAAGCCCCAGCATTTT. Its translation is CASSRDRGKPQHF.

V is TRBV5-1 and J is TRBJ2-7; D remains ambiguous. Germline loops: CDR1 SGHRS, CDR2 YFSETQ. The CDR3 runs to 11 residues. Trimming removed 1 base from V and 4 bases from J, with 3 bases in between. The CDR3 nucleotides read TGCGCCAGCAGCTTGCCGTACGAGCAGTACTTC. The encoded protein is CASSLPYEQYF.

The V call is TRBV9, the J call TRBJ1-1, with TRBD1 matching 7 bases. Losses at the gene ends were 3 bases for V and 6 bases for J; bases not matched to a gene: 14. The germline V gene has CDR1 SGDLS and CDR2 YYNGEE. CDR3 size: 16 residues. CDR3 in amino acids: CASSEPKGQPVSEAFF. The CDR3, as DNA: TGTGCCAGCAGCGAGCCAAAGGGACAGCCGGTCTCTGAAGCTTTCTTT. Filled out from reference TRBV9 and TRBJ1-1, the complete variable domain reads DSGVTQTPKHLITATGQRVTLRCSPRSGDLSVYWYQQSLDQGLQFLIQYYNGEERAKGNILERFSAQQFPDLHSELNLSSLELGDSALYFCASSEPKGQPVSEAFFGQGTRLTVV.

V usage is TRBV18 and J usage is TRBJ2-1; D possibly corresponds to TRBD2 (5 bases). CDR1 is KGHSH and CDR2 is LQKENI in the germline V gene. V lost 8 bases and J 10 bases, leaving 15 bases between the germline ends. The CDR3 has 12 amino acids. The DNA of the CDR3 is TGTGCCAGCGCAGACGGGCCGGGAGAGCAGTTCTTC. Protein product: CASADGPGEQFF.

The V gene is TRBV18, the J gene TRBJ2-5; D ambiguous. CDR3 length: 13 residues. The ends were cut back, 0 bases at V and 4 bases at J, with 6 bases in the middle. Germline V gives CDR1 KGHSH, CDR2 LQKENI. The CDR3 is CASSPPSRETQYF. DNA of the CDR3: TGTGCCAGCTCACCACCGTCCCGAGAGACCCAGTACTTC.

The V and J genes are TRBV9 and TRBJ2-2; D gene unclear. CDR1 and CDR2 from the germline V gene are SGDLS and YYNGEE. The CDR3 covers 13 residues. With 4 bases removed from V and 7 bases from J, the gap between germline ends came to 11 bases. For the CDR3, the DNA is TGTGCCAGCAGCCGTCTAGAGTTCGGGGAGCTGTTTTTT. Residues: CASSRLEFGELFF.

The rearrangement uses TRBV5-4 and TRBJ1-1, with 10 positions matching TRBD1. V shed 2 bases, J shed 5 bases, and the junction held 6 bases outside the gene matches. CDR1 is SGHNT and CDR2 is YYREEE in the germline V gene (reference sequence). The CDR3 loop spans 15 amino acids. CDR3 DNA sequence: TGTGCCAGCAGCTTTCCGGGACAGGGGACTACTGAAGCTTTCTTT. It encodes CASSFPGQGTTEAFF. Full variable domain (missing parts from reference TRBV5-4 and TRBJ1-1): ETGVTQSPTHLIKTRGQQVTLRCSSQSGHNTVSWYQQALGQGPQFIFQYYREEENGRGNFPPRFSGLQFPNYSSELNVNALELDDSALYLCASSFPGQGTTEAFFGQGTRLTVV.

The chain is built from TRBV27 and TRBJ1-4; a weak D match, TRBD1 (6 bases). There are 15 residues in the CDR3. Trimming pared 0 bases from V and 10 bases from J, leaving 15 bases between. Germline V lookup: CDR1 MNHEY, CDR2 SMNVEV (reference sequence). CDR3 sequence: CASSLSWGGRGKLFF. The CDR3, as DNA: TGTGCCAGCAGTTTATCGTGGGGGGGGCGAGGAAAACTGTTTTTT.

The chain has TRBV20-1 and TRBJ1-2; no definite D call. The CDR3 contains 11 residues. In germline, CDR1 is DFQATT, CDR2 SNEGSKA (reference sequence). The V and J ends lost 6 bases and 4 bases respectively, with 9 bases between them. CDR3 region: CSAYLLYGYTF. In nucleotides, the CDR3 is TGCAGTGCCTACCTACTCTATGGCTACACCTTC.

The chain is built from TRBV6-5 and TRBJ2-3, with D maybe TRBD2 (5 bases). Germline CDR1 reads MNHEY; CDR2 reads SVGAGI. V was cut by 4 bases and J by 3 bases, with 11 bases left in between. The CDR3 extends over 14 amino acids. The CDR3 sequence: CASSSSSGTDTQYF. The CDR3 DNA is TGTGCCAGCAGTTCTTCATCGGGGACAGATACGCAGTATTTT.

In its sample, this clone was seen a few times. This chain uses TRBV10-3 with TRBJ1-2, with D hard to call. From germline, CDR1 is ENHRY and CDR2 SYGVKD. CDR3 length: 13 amino acids. V was shortened by 2 bases and J by 0 bases, with 4 bases between the two germline ends. CDR3 in DNA: TGTGCCATCAGTGAGAACTCTAACTATGGCTACACCTTC. It is translated as CAISENSNYGYTF.

The genes are TRBV9 and TRBJ2-7, with D maybe TRBD2 (5 bases). Trimming removed 0 bases from V and 0 bases from J, with 7 bases in between. Germline CDR1 is SGDLS and CDR2 is YYNGEE. The length of the CDR3 is 14 residues. The CDR3 loop reads CASSVVGNSYEQYF. The CDR3 bases are TGTGCCAGCAGCGTAGTCGGGAACTCCTACGAGCAGTACTTC. Full variable domain (missing parts from reference TRBV9 and TRBJ2-7): DSGVTQTPKHLITATGQRVTLRCSPRSGDLSVYWYQQSLDQGLQFLIQYYNGEERAKGNILERFSAQQFPDLHSELNLSSLELGDSALYFCASSVVGNSYEQYFGPGTRLTVT.

The rearrangement links TRBV4-1 to TRBJ1-1; 8 nucleotides match TRBD1. The CDR3 is 15 residues long. J lost 5 bases, V lost 3 bases, and 8 bases had no gene match. Germline values: CDR1 MGHRA, CDR2 YSYEKL. The CDR3 protein is CASSQATGGRTEAFF. CDR3 coding DNA: TGCGCCAGCAGCCAGGCCACAGGGGGGAGGACTGAAGCTTTCTTT.

Turning to this clone: Possible read error: a much larger clone is one base away. This chain connects TRBV5-1 to TRBJ2-4; D is uncertain. Per germline, CDR1 SGHRS and CDR2 YFSETQ. V lost 0 bases and J lost 0, with 4 bases in between. The CDR3 is made up of 14 amino acids. The CDR3 sequence: CASSLGLAKNIQYF. In DNA form, the CDR3 reads TGCGCCAGCAGCTTGGGACTAGCCAAAAACATTCAGTACTTC.

The chain joins TRBV6-1 to TRBJ2-7, with 9 positions matching TRBD1. The germline gives CDR1 MNHNS, CDR2 SASEGT. The CDR3 is 14 amino acids. The junction had 2 bases not matched to a gene; V was cut back by 3 bases and J by 2 bases. The CDR3, as DNA: TGTGCCAGCAGTGAGACAGGGGGTACCTACGAGCAGTACTTC. Translation gives CASSETGGTYEQYF.

The V call is TRBV3-1 (or the pseudogene TRBV3-2), the J call TRBJ2-7, with 10 bases aligning to TRBD1. J was trimmed by 6 bases and V by 2 bases; bases with no gene match: 7. Germline assignment: CDR1 LGHDT and CDR2 YNNKEL (reference sequence). This CDR3 contains 15 residues. CDR3 nucleotide sequence: TGTGCCAGCAGCCAACCGGGACAGGGGATTCGCGAGCAGTACTTC. Its translation: CASSQPGQGIREQYF.

The chain combines TRBV10-3 with TRBJ1-6, with D possibly matching TRBD1 (5 bases). The ends were cut back, 6 bases at V and 6 bases at J, with 9 bases in the middle. There are 13 residues in the CDR3. Germline values: CDR1 ENHRY, CDR2 SYGVKD. CDR3 coding DNA: TGTGCCATCAGGGACACCTTTAATTCACCCCTCCACTTT. Protein: CAIRDTFNSPLHF.

This rearrangement joins TRBV5-4 to TRBJ1-4; 9 positions match TRBD1. After removal of 4 bases from V and 7 bases from J, the junction contained 5 bases not matched to a gene. This CDR3 contains 14 residues. CDR1 is SGHNT and CDR2 is YYREEE in the germline V gene (reference sequence). The CDR3, as DNA: TGTGCCAGCAGCATACAGGGGGCGACTGAAAAACTGTTTTTT. Its translation: CASSIQGATEKLFF.

This clone appeared once. This chain links TRBV18 with TRBJ1-5, with D hard to call. Trimming left V 0 bases short and J 0 bases short, with 12 bases between. The length of the CDR3 is 17 residues. Germline loops: CDR1 KGHSH, CDR2 LQKENI. The CDR3 protein is CASSPPKTGNSNQPQHF. In DNA form, the CDR3 reads TGTGCCAGCTCACCACCGAAGACCGGGAATAGCAATCAGCCCCAGCATTTT.

This clone was observed once. The chain joins TRBV6-1 to TRBJ1-1, with 7 positions matching TRBD1. CDR3 size: 21 residues. Germline V gives CDR1 MNHNS, CDR2 SASEGT. J gave up 5 bases and V 2 bases, and 26 bases lay outside the gene matches. The CDR3 DNA sequence: TGTGCCAGCAGTGAATATCGCGTTATTCGCCCCTTCCGAACAGGGGATACTGAAGCTTTCTTT. Its protein is CASSEYRVIRPFRTGDTEAFF.

V gene TRBV21-1 combines with J gene TRBJ2-1; the table's D call of TRBD1 was not tested on the DNA. TRBV21-1 is reported as a pseudogene. This CDR3 has 19 residues. The CDR3 loop reads CASSTPGTGEGTGSYEQFF. CDR3 nucleotide sequence: TGTGCCAGCAGCACACCCGGGACAGGGGAGGGGACAGGGTCGTATGAGCAGTTCTTC.

This clone was recorded a few times. The CDR3 loop is CASSQVVDEQYF. The CDR3 DNA reads TGTGCCAGCAGCCAAGTCGTAGACGAGCAGTACTTC. The J gene is TRBJ2-7, the V gene TRBV3-1 (or the pseudogene TRBV3-2); D remains ambiguous. Germline V gene sequence: CDR1 LGHDT, CDR2 YNNKEL (reference sequence). The CDR3 contains 12 residues. V lost 1 base, J lost 5 bases, and 6 bases lay in between.

The chain employs TRBV30 and TRBJ1-5; D call uncertain. The V and J ends lost 3 bases and 4 bases respectively, with 10 bases between them. Looked up from germline, CDR1 is GTSNPN and CDR2 is SVGIG (reference sequence). This CDR3 has 13 residues. CDR3 sequence reads: CAWSGSPNQPQHF. CDR3 nucleotide sequence: TGTGCCTGGAGCGGTTCACCAAATCAGCCCCAGCATTTT. Filled out from reference TRBV30 and TRBJ1-5, the complete variable domain reads SQTIHQWPATLVQPVGSPLSLECTVEGTSNPNLYWYRQAAGRGLQLLFYSVGIGQISSEVPQNLSASRPQDRQFILSSKKLLLSDSGFYLCAWSGSPNQPQHFGDGTRLSIL.